This record concerns one TCR beta chain sequence. This sample is part of a study of shared clonotypes between healthy human individuals. Only in-frame clones appear in the TCRdb table, and some are missing; sequencing was by immunoSEQ multiplex PCR. In the table there are 640,000 or so clones, about two thirds of which are singletons. Naive CD4+ cells were CD45RA-selected; the remaining cells were memory. The TCR sequence derives from a woman aged 25 to 39 in good health. Sequenced sample: memory CD4+ T cells sorted from blood. The subset is: CD45RA-negative fraction.

CDR3 region: CSAARGNEQFF. The DNA of the CDR3 is TGCAGTGCCGCTCGAGGGAATGAGCAGTTCTTC. The chain joins TRBV20-1 to TRBJ2-1; perhaps TRBD2 as D (5 bases). Trimming took 6 bases from V and 7 from J, leaving 10 bases between them. Germline CDR1 reads DFQATT; CDR2 reads SNEGSKA (reference sequence). The CDR3 consists of 11 residues.